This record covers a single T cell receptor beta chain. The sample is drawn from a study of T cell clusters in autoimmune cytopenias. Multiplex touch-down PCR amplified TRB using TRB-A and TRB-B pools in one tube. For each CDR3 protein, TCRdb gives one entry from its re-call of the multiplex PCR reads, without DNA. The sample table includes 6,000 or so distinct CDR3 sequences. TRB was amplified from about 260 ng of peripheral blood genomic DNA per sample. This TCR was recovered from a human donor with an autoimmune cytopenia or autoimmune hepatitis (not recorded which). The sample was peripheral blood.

The CDR3 loop is CASSIGDGGRKAFF. V and J are TRBV19 and TRBJ1-1; with no DNA, the TCRdb D assignment of TRBD1 cannot be verified. The germline gives CDR1 LNHDA, CDR2 SQIVND (reference sequence). The CDR3 contains 14 residues.